These 20 T cell receptor beta chains came from one sample sequenced in a study of spatial heterogeneity in lung cancer. Sample time point: sample taken at primary tumor resection. TCRdb re-analysed the 5' RACE reads in MiXCR, keeping a single row per CDR3 protein. The sample shows 20,000 to 25,000 distinct CDR3 sequences, 7% of them seen only once. The material was PBMCs, obtained at surgery. The receptors come from a male donor with early-stage non-small cell lung cancer.

In this sample, this clonotype turned up many times. The rearrangement uses TRBV20-1 and TRBJ2-2; D gene unclear. Trimming stripped 1 base from V and 1 base from J, with 16 bases between. This CDR3 is 17 amino acids long. Looked up from germline, CDR1 is DFQATT and CDR2 is SNEGSKA (reference sequence). CDR3 coding DNA: TGCAGTGCTAGAGTGGTAAAGGAGACCCTGAACACCGGGGAGCTGTTTTTT. Protein sequence: CSARVVKETLNTGELFF.

In its sample, this clonotype was seen many times. The chain links TRBV5-1 to TRBJ2-2; TRBD1 might be the D (6 bases). CDR1 SGHRS and CDR2 YFSETQ come from the germline V gene. V was clipped by 3 bases and J by 0 bases, with 9 bases between them. This CDR3 spans 15 amino acids. The CDR3, as DNA: TGCGCCAGCAGCTCAAACAGGGCGAACACCGGGGAGCTGTTTTTT. As protein: CASSSNRANTGELFF.

Many counts were recorded for this clonotype. This chain connects TRBV28 to TRBJ2-5; 7 bases are shared with TRBD1. CDR3 size: 15 residues. V was pared by 2 bases and J by 2 bases, with 5 bases of the junction left unmatched. Germline CDR1 is MDHEN and CDR2 is SYDVKM. CDR3 in DNA: TGTGCCAGCAGTTTAGTATCCAGGGGGCAAGAGACCCAGTACTTC. It is translated as CASSLVSRGQETQYF. Full variable domain (outside the CDR3, taken from reference TRBV28 and TRBJ2-5): DVKVTQSSRYLVKRTGEKVFLECVQDMDHENMFWYRQDPGLGLRLIYFSYDVKMKEKGDIPEGYSVSREKKERFSLILESASTNQTSMYLCASSLVSRGQETQYFGPGTRLLVL.

The genes are TRBV6-5 and TRBJ2-2; 7 bases match TRBD1. Trimming cost V 5 bases and J 3 bases; bases outside gene matches: 6. Looked up from germline, CDR1 is MNHEY and CDR2 is SVGAGI. There are 15 residues in the CDR3. The CDR3 here is CASSPDRADTGELFF. CDR3 coding DNA: TGTGCCAGCAGTCCAGACAGGGCGGACACCGGGGAGCTGTTTTTT.

This clonotype was recorded at least ten times. The chain has TRBV5-6 and TRBJ2-3, with TRBD2 as a possible D gene (5 bases). Germline-derived CDR1 and CDR2 are SGHDT and YYEEEE. V lost 2 bases to trimming and J lost 2 bases, with 12 bases between them. The CDR3 is 15 residues long. The CDR3 nucleotides read TGTGCCAGCAGCTTAGTTCAGGACTCCACAGATACGCAGTATTTT. It is translated as CASSLVQDSTDTQYF.

V is TRBV20-1 and J is TRBJ2-7; 7 nucleotides line up with TRBD1. CDR3 length: 15 residues. The germline gives CDR1 DFQATT, CDR2 SNEGSKA (reference sequence). J gave up 3 bases and V 1 base, and 9 bases lay outside the gene matches. The DNA for the CDR3 is TGCAGTGCTAGAGTACCCCGGGACAGAGTCTACGAGCAGTACTTC. Encoded protein: CSARVPRDRVYEQYF.

This rearrangement joins TRBV18 to TRBJ2-4; 12 nucleotides align to TRBD2. The CDR3 runs 20 residues. V gave up 3 bases and J gave up 0 bases; unmatched junction bases: 12. In germline, CDR1 is KGHSH, CDR2 LQKENI. The CDR3 region has the DNA TGTGCCAGCTCACCCGCCGCTAGCGGGAGGGCCGAGGGAGCCAAAAACATTCAGTACTTC. Translation: CASSPAASGRAEGAKNIQYF. Complete variable domain (other parts from reference TRBV18 and TRBJ2-4): NAGVMQNPRHLVRRRGQEARLRCSPMKGHSHVYWYRQLPEEGLKFMVYLQKENIIDESGMPKERFSAEFPKEGPSILRIQQVVRGDSAAYFCASSPAASGRAEGAKNIQYFGAGTRLSVL.

This clonotype was observed many times. The rearrangement links TRBV7-6 to TRBJ1-2; D not resolved. Germline CDR1 and CDR2: SGHVS and FNYEAQ. The ends were cut back, 1 base at V and 7 bases at J, with 13 bases in the middle. This CDR3 has 14 residues. CDR3 loop: CASSLEEGTGGYTF. In DNA form, the CDR3 reads TGTGCCAGCAGCTTAGAGGAGGGTACCGGTGGCTACACCTTC.

The chain is built from TRBV12-3 or TRBV12-4 and TRBJ1-5, with D maybe TRBD1 (5 bases). This CDR3 comprises 15 residues. The V gene lost 6 bases and the J gene lost 3 bases, with 15 bases spanning the gap. The CDR3 reads CASRQAGHPNQPQHF. DNA for the CDR3: TGTGCCAGCAGGCAAGCAGGGCATCCCAATCAGCCCCAGCATTTT.

This clonotype was observed at least ten times. The V gene is TRBV28, the J gene TRBJ2-5; tentative D call: TRBD2 (6 bases). The ends were cut back, 3 bases at V and 5 bases at J, with 19 bases in the middle. The length of the CDR3 is 16 residues. In germline, CDR1 is MDHEN, CDR2 SYDVKM. DNA of the CDR3: TGTGCCAGCAGTTTGCCCTCCTCGTCTGGAGGGGAGACCCAGTACTTC. Translation gives CASSLPSSSGGETQYF.

This clonotype was counted many times. The chain combines TRBV7-7 with TRBJ2-2; 8 positions agree with TRBD2. The CDR3 has 16 residues. V shed 2 bases and J 2 bases; nucleotides not matched to a gene: 4. CDR1 and CDR2 (germline): SSHAT, FNYEAQ (reference sequence). DNA for the CDR3: TGTGCCAGCAGCTTAATGAGCGGGAGAAACACCGGGGAGCTGTTTTTT. Amino acids: CASSLMSGRNTGELFF.

In this sample, this clonotype turned up many times. The chain links TRBV15 to TRBJ2-2; D gene uncertain. Trimming stripped 3 bases from V and 8 bases from J, with 13 bases between. Germline CDR1 is LNHNV and CDR2 is YYDKDF (reference sequence). The CDR3 spans 14 residues. CDR3 sequence reads: CATSSPSNPGELFF. The CDR3 DNA sequence: TGTGCCACCAGCAGCCCCTCTAACCCGGGGGAGCTGTTTTTT. The whole variable domain, remainder taken from reference TRBV15 and TRBJ2-2, is DAMVIQNPRYQVTQFGKPVTLSCSQTLNHNVMYWYQQKSSQAPKLLFHYYDKDFNNEADTPDNFQSRRPNTSFCFLDIRSPGLGDTAMYLCATSSPSNPGELFFGEGSRLTVL.

This clonotype was observed many times. The genes are TRBV11-3 and TRBJ2-6, with D unclear. This CDR3 is built from 16 residues. V shed 5 bases and J shed 1 base, with 12 bases lying between them. Looked up from germline, CDR1 is SGHNT and CDR2 is YENEEA. The CDR3 here is CASSTSKGSGANVLTF. CDR3 coding DNA: TGTGCCAGCAGCACCTCTAAGGGTTCTGGGGCCAACGTCCTGACTTTC. Filled out from reference TRBV11-3 and TRBJ2-6, the complete variable domain reads EAGVVQSPRYKIIEKKQPVAFWCNPISGHNTLYWYLQNLGQGPELLIRYENEEAVDDSQLPKDRFSAERLKGVDSTLKIQPAELGDSAVYLCASSTSKGSGANVLTFGAGSRLTVL.

Many counts were recorded for this clonotype. The rearrangement joins TRBV5-4 to TRBJ2-2; D is undetermined. The CDR3 spans 16 residues. Trimming removed 2 bases at V and 1 base at J, with 12 bases between. Germline assignment: CDR1 SGHNT and CDR2 YYREEE (reference sequence). The CDR3 spells CASSFNPGVNTGELFF. The CDR3 bases are TGTGCCAGCAGCTTTAATCCAGGAGTGAACACCGGGGAGCTGTTTTTT.

J is TRBJ1-5 and V is TRBV20-1; D is perhaps TRBD1 (6 bases). The germline gives CDR1 DFQATT, CDR2 SNEGSKA (reference sequence). V was pared by 0 bases and J by 2 bases, with 17 bases between. The CDR3 loop spans 17 amino acids. The CDR3 sequence is CSAREGGRPLGNQPQHF. The CDR3 coding sequence is TGCAGTGCTAGAGAGGGGGGGCGCCCCTTGGGCAATCAGCCCCAGCATTTT.

This clonotype came up many times. The CDR3 nucleotides read TGCAGCGTTACATTGACAGGGGCGCCCGGGGAGCTGTTTTTT. It specifies CSVTLTGAPGELFF. J is TRBJ2-2 and V is TRBV29-1; 8 bases map to TRBD1. Trimming at V came to 5 bases and at J to 6 bases, leaving 8 bases not matched to a gene. The CDR3 length is 14 residues. Germline lookup yields CDR1 SQVTM and CDR2 ANQGSEA.

This clonotype showed up many times. The chain has TRBV6-1 and TRBJ2-5; tentatively, D is TRBD1 or TRBD2 (5 bases each). The germline gives CDR1 MNHNS, CDR2 SASEGT. This CDR3 has 15 residues. Deletions cut 1 base from V and 2 bases from J, with 11 bases between. The CDR3 DNA sequence: TGTGCCAGCAGTGAAGGGGGGACGGTACAAGAGACCCAGTACTTC. Its protein product is CASSEGGTVQETQYF.

This clonotype was seen a few times. CDR3 bases: TGTGCCAGCAGCTCAACGGGACAGTATAATTCACCCCTCCACTTT. Its protein product is CASSSTGQYNSPLHF. This sequence joins TRBV7-9 and TRBJ1-6; 7 bases align to TRBD1. The J segment lost 4 bases and the V segment lost 4 bases, leaving 4 bases of the junction unmatched. The CDR3 contains 15 residues. Germline V CDR1 and CDR2: SEHNR, FQNEAQ (reference sequence).

This clonotype was picked up many times. V and J are TRBV5-4 and TRBJ2-3; D is possibly TRBD1 (6 bases). The CDR3 covers 15 residues. Germline lookup yields CDR1 SGHNT and CDR2 YYREEE (reference sequence). Trimming removed 6 bases at V and 0 bases at J, with 14 bases between. CDR3 sequence: CASNGRQASTDTQYF. The CDR3 DNA reads as TGTGCCAGCAACGGTAGACAGGCTAGCACAGATACGCAGTATTTT.

The table lists this clonotype with many counts. V gene TRBV25-1 combines with J gene TRBJ1-1; D call uncertain. The CDR3 extends over 13 amino acids. Per germline, CDR1 MGHDK and CDR2 SYGVNS. The V end was cut by 2 bases, the J end by 7 bases, with 11 bases between. CDR3 sequence: CASSELAGSEAFF. The CDR3 DNA follows: TGTGCCAGCAGTGAACTCGCGGGTAGTGAAGCTTTCTTT.